This T cell receptor beta chain emerged from a study of multiple sclerosis patients with progressive multifocal leukoencephalopathy. Stated time point: time of PML onset. At PML onset, T3 blood samples were taken. In germline, CDR1 is SEHNR, CDR2 FQNEAQ (reference sequence). After removal of 5 bases from V and 2 bases from J, the junction contained 7 bases not matched to a gene. The CDR3 runs 15 residues. Spiked into each PCR were synthetic inline TR CDR3 controls of all V-J pairings. Data came from immunoSEQ multiplex PCR; TCRdb stores just in-frame clones and leaves some out. The sample yields 30,000 or so clones, about 90% seen once.

Here the sequenced sample was PBMCs, taken from a patient treated with natalizumab. The chain links TRBV7-9 to TRBJ2-7, with 9 bases lining up with TRBD2. This sequence originates from a human donor with progressive multifocal leukoencephalopathy. In DNA form, the CDR3 reads TGTGCCAGCAGCGGCGGACTAGCGAGGACCTACGAGCAGTACTTC. Residues: CASSGGLARTYEQYF. The variable domain in full, completed from reference TRBV7-9 and TRBJ2-7, reads DTGVSQNPRHKITKRGQNVTFRCDPISEHNRLYWYRQTLGQGPEFLTYFQNEAQLEKSRLLSDRFSAERPKGSFSTLEIQRTEQGDSAMYLCASSGGLARTYEQYFGPGTRLTVT.